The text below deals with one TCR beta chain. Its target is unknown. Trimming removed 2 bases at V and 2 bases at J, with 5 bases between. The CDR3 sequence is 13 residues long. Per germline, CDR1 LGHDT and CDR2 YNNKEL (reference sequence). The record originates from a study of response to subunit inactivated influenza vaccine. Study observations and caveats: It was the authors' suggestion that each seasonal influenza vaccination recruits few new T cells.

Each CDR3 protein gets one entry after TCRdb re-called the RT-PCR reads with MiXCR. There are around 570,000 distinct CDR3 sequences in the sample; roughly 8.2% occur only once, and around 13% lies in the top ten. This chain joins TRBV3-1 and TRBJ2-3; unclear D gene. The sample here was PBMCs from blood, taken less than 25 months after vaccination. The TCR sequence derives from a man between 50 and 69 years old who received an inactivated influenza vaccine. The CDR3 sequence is CASSQPLTDTQYF. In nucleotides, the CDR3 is TGTGCCAGCAGCCAACCTCTCACAGATACGCAGTATTTT.